Following are 21 T cell receptor beta chains from one sample sequenced in a study of radiation and T cells in renal cell carcinoma. Time point in this sample: blood 2 weeks post-SBRT. Treatment defined: 15 Gy SBRT to primary tumor, nephrectomy 4 weeks later. The assay was immunoSEQ multiplex PCR, and TCRdb's table has in-frame clones only and misses some. This sample has 160,000 or so clones, with around 90% found just once. Sequencing used blood, obtained from a patient whose treatment included radiotherapy and nephrectomy. All receptors derive from a woman between 50 and 59 years old with renal cell carcinoma.

The chain has TRBV6-1 and TRBJ1-1, with D unresolved. CDR1 and CDR2 (germline): MNHNS, SASEGT. The V gene lost 0 bases and the J gene lost 6 bases, with 14 bases spanning the gap. The CDR3 sequence is 15 residues long. CDR3 region: CASSEALRDISEAFF. CDR3 in DNA: TGTGCCAGCAGTGAAGCGCTGAGAGACATATCTGAAGCTTTCTTT.

The V and J genes are TRBV7-6 and TRBJ1-2; 10 bases match TRBD1. The CDR3 consists of 15 residues. Per germline, CDR1 SGHVS and CDR2 FNYEAQ. V was clipped by 3 bases and J by 5 bases; unmatched bases: 6. CDR3: CASSFGTGEGYGYTF. CDR3 DNA sequence: TGTGCCAGCAGCTTTGGGACAGGGGAGGGGTATGGCTACACCTTC.

This sequence joins TRBV19 and TRBJ2-7; D might be TRBD1 (6 bases). CDR3 size: 13 residues. Germline-derived CDR1 and CDR2 are LNHDA and SQIVND (reference sequence). Deletions cut 7 bases from V and 0 bases from J, with 10 bases between. The CDR3 sequence is CASMDSNSYEQYF. The CDR3 DNA sequence: TGTGCCAGTATGGACAGCAACTCCTACGAGCAGTACTTC. Supplemented by reference TRBV19 and TRBJ2-7, the full variable domain reads DGGITQSPKYLFRKEGQNVTLSCEQNLNHDAMYWYRQDPGQGLRLIYYSQIVNDFQKGDIAEGYSVSREKKESFPLTVTSAQKNPTAFYLCASMDSNSYEQYFGPGTRLTVT.

The chain combines TRBV6-1 with TRBJ2-3; D not certain. Germline V CDR1 and CDR2: MNHNS, SASEGT. Trimming removed 6 bases at V and 2 bases at J, with 15 bases between. The CDR3 contains 15 residues. CDR3 in DNA: TGTGCCAGCAGAGTCCGACGAGGAGACACAGATACGCAGTATTTT. Translation gives CASRVRRGDTDTQYF.

The chain recombines TRBV7-9 with TRBJ2-7; D uncertain. Germline CDR1 reads SEHNR; CDR2 reads FQNEAQ (reference sequence). V shed 7 bases and J shed 3 bases, with 10 bases lying between them. This CDR3 has 12 amino acids. The CDR3 nucleotides are TGTGCCAGCACGACACGTAACTACGAGCAGTACTTC. Its protein product is CASTTRNYEQYF.

The CDR3 loop is CASGFRDSYNEQFF. For the CDR3, the DNA is TGTGCTAGTGGTTTTAGGGACAGCTACAATGAGCAGTTCTTC. The chain couples TRBV12-5 to TRBJ2-1; 7 bases agree with TRBD1. Trimming at V came to 3 bases and at J to 3 bases, leaving 2 bases not matched to a gene. Germline CDR1 reads LGHNT; CDR2 reads FRNRAP. CDR3 length: 14 amino acids.

This clone was seen more than once but under ten times. The DNA for the CDR3 is TGTGCCAGCAGCTTAGGGGGGACAGGTTCATCGTGGGGCACTGAAGCTTTCTTT. Its translation is CASSLGGTGSSWGTEAFF. This chain links TRBV7-8 with TRBJ1-1; 8 bases agree with TRBD1. The trim removed 1 base at V and 4 bases at J, leaving 14 bases unmatched. CDR1 SGHVS and CDR2 FQNEAQ come from the germline V gene. CDR3 length: 18 amino acids. The full variable domain, its missing parts supplied by reference TRBV7-8 and TRBJ1-1, is GAGVSQSPRYKVAKRGQDVALRCDPISGHVSLFWYQQALGQGPEFLTYFQNEAQLDKSGLPSDRFFAERPEGSVSTLKIQRTQQEDSAVYLCASSLGGTGSSWGTEAFFGQGTRLTVV.

CDR3 protein: CASSATGYNQPQHF. CDR3 in DNA: TGTGCCAGCAGCGCAACGGGTTACAATCAGCCCCAGCATTTT. The chain has TRBV7-9 and TRBJ1-5; D gene unclear. Germline CDR1 SEHNR, CDR2 FQNEAQ (reference sequence). V lost 5 bases and J lost 3, with 11 bases in between. The CDR3 extends over 14 amino acids.

This clone came up a few times. This rearrangement joins TRBV21-1 to TRBJ1-1. TRBV21-1 has pseudogene status. The CDR3 consists of 12 residues. For the CDR3, the DNA is TGTGCCAGCATTGGTGTCGCCACTGAAGCTTTCTTT. It encodes CASIGVATEAFF.

The gene calls are TRBV29-1 and TRBJ1-5, with D unclear. Germline V lookup: CDR1 SQVTM, CDR2 ANQGSEA. Trimming removed 4 bases from V and 4 bases from J, with 8 bases in between. CDR3 length: 12 amino acids. The CDR3 DNA follows: TGCAGCGTTGGGTCGGAAAATCAGCCCCAGCATTTT. Its protein product is CSVGSENQPQHF.

The rearrangement joins TRBV7-9 to TRBJ2-1; D might be TRBD2 (5 bases). V lost 5 bases, J lost 1 base, and 15 bases lay in between. Germline V gene lookup returns CDR1 SEHNR and CDR2 FQNEAQ (reference sequence). CDR3 length equals 16 residues. This CDR3 reads CASSRLYPDSYNEQFF. DNA for the CDR3: TGTGCCAGCAGCCGACTATACCCTGATTCCTACAATGAGCAGTTCTTC.

CDR3 coding DNA: TGTGCCAGTAGTATACCAGGTCAGGCGACCGGGGAGCTGTTTTTT. Translating it yields CASSIPGQATGELFF. The chain carries TRBV19 and TRBJ2-2; D gene unclear. V shed 2 bases and J shed 5 bases, with 12 bases lying between them. CDR3 length equals 15 residues. From germline, CDR1 is LNHDA and CDR2 SQIVND (reference sequence). Based on the CDR3 plus reference TRBV19 and TRBJ2-2, the full variable domain is DGGITQSPKYLFRKEGQNVTLSCEQNLNHDAMYWYRQDPGQGLRLIYYSQIVNDFQKGDIAEGYSVSREKKESFPLTVTSAQKNPTAFYLCASSIPGQATGELFFGEGSRLTVL.

This chain joins TRBV19 and TRBJ1-5, with D maybe TRBD1 (5 bases). CDR1 is LNHDA, CDR2 SQIVND, per germline (reference sequence). V was pared by 9 bases and J by 6 bases, with 24 bases between. The CDR3 covers 16 residues. The CDR3 protein is CASLRDDSLGIQPQHF. The CDR3 DNA reads TGTGCCAGCCTCAGGGATGACTCTCTCGGTATTCAGCCCCAGCATTTT.

The chain combines TRBV4-1 with TRBJ1-2; TRBD1 matches at 7 bases. CDR3 length: 15 amino acids. The germline gives CDR1 MGHRA, CDR2 YSYEKL. V gave up 0 bases and J gave up 7 bases; unmatched junction bases: 8. CDR3 in DNA: TGCGCCAGCAGCCAAGATGTTCAGGACAGGCTTGGCTACACCTTC. Residues: CASSQDVQDRLGYTF.

Written as DNA, the CDR3 is TGTGCCAGCAGCTCTAGCGGGGGGAGCCCCAATGAGCAGTTCTTC. It specifies CASSSSGGSPNEQFF. This sequence joins TRBV7-2 and TRBJ2-1, with 11 bases fitting TRBD2. The CDR3 has 15 amino acids. Germline V gives CDR1 SGHTA, CDR2 FQGNSA. The junction had 5 bases not matched to a gene; V was cut back by 4 bases and J by 6 bases.

CDR3 nucleotide sequence: TGCGCCAGCAGCCGACAGTCCGCGAACACCGGGGAGCTGTTTTTT. As protein: CASSRQSANTGELFF. This chain links TRBV5-1 with TRBJ2-2; tentatively, D is TRBD1 (5 bases). The CDR3 has 15 amino acids. Germline-derived CDR1 and CDR2 are SGHRS and YFSETQ. V was cut by 4 bases and J by 0 bases, with 10 bases left in between.

V is TRBV15 and J is TRBJ1-4; TRBD1 might be the D (5 bases). This CDR3 region has 15 residues. CDR1 and CDR2 (germline): LNHNV, YYDKDF (reference sequence). V shed 0 bases and J shed 7 bases, with 12 bases lying between them. CDR3 nucleotides: TGTGCCACCAGCAGAGAGGCGAGGGGAGTTGAAAAACTGTTTTTT. As protein: CATSREARGVEKLFF.

The rearrangement joins TRBV19 to TRBJ2-7, with D tentatively TRBD1 (5 bases). Trimming removed 3 bases from V and 3 bases from J, with 9 bases in between. Per germline, CDR1 LNHDA and CDR2 SQIVND (reference sequence). The CDR3 totals 13 residues. The CDR3 loop is CASSIRTNYEQYF. The DNA for the CDR3 is TGTGCCAGTAGTATTCGGACAAACTACGAGCAGTACTTC. The full variable domain, rest sourced from reference TRBV19 and TRBJ2-7, is DGGITQSPKYLFRKEGQNVTLSCEQNLNHDAMYWYRQDPGQGLRLIYYSQIVNDFQKGDIAEGYSVSREKKESFPLTVTSAQKNPTAFYLCASSIRTNYEQYFGPGTRLTVT.

This rearrangement joins TRBV10-1 to TRBJ2-1; D is possibly TRBD1 or TRBD2 (6 bases each). Per the germline V gene, CDR1 is WNHNN and CDR2 is SYGVQD (reference sequence). This CDR3 is 16 amino acids long. Between the trimmed V and J ends, which lost 0 bases and 9 bases, there was a span of 18 bases. CDR3 sequence: CASSESKGGHGSEQFF. As DNA, the CDR3 is TGCGCCAGCAGTGAGTCGAAGGGGGGTCATGGTAGTGAGCAGTTCTTC.

This chain links TRBV9 with TRBJ1-5, with D maybe TRBD1 (5 bases). CDR3 length: 14 residues. Germline V CDR1 and CDR2: SGDLS, YYNGEE. The V gene lost 3 bases and the J gene lost 5 bases, with 12 bases spanning the gap. The CDR3: CASSDILGHQPQHF. The CDR3 nucleotides are TGTGCCAGCAGCGACATATTGGGGCATCAGCCCCAGCATTTT.

The genes are TRBV6-6 and TRBJ1-2, with 7 bases matching TRBD1. The CDR3 consists of 15 residues. The junction had 9 bases not matched to a gene; V was cut back by 6 bases and J by 2 bases. Germline V lookup: CDR1 MNHNY, CDR2 SVGAGI (reference sequence). This CDR3 is CASRQGWDINYGYTF. The CDR3 coding sequence is TGTGCCAGCAGACAGGGGTGGGATATAAACTATGGCTACACCTTC.